The present entry profiles one TCR beta chain with its context. Its target is unknown. This CDR3 is built from 17 residues. The V gene lost 0 bases and the J gene lost 0 bases, with 12 bases spanning the gap. Looked up from germline, CDR1 is SEHNR and CDR2 is FQNEAQ (reference sequence). Using immunoSEQ multiplex PCR, the repertoire was profiled, and TCRdb retains in-frame clones only, with some absent. The sample yields around 99,000 clones, around 93% seen once. This record belongs to a study of T cell responses to AZD1222 COVID-19 vaccine. Overall study results and limits: Only a handful of people who got AZD1222 tested seropositive at baseline. Mapped onto spike, vaccine-associated CD4 TCRs spanned it and were dominant at 160-218 and 743-854. Nearly half of unique spike-specific TCRs reportedly avoided B.1.351 and B.1.1.7 mutated regions.

This clonotype originated in an adult who received the AZD1222 COVID-19 vaccine. This material consisted of peripheral blood, taken 28 days after the second AZD1222 dose. This chain uses TRBV7-9 with TRBJ2-1, with a possible D match to TRBD2 (6 bases). Written as DNA, the CDR3 is TGTGCCAGCAGCTTAGCGCGGGGAGATAGCTCCTACAATGAGCAGTTCTTC. Encoded protein: CASSLARGDSSYNEQFF.